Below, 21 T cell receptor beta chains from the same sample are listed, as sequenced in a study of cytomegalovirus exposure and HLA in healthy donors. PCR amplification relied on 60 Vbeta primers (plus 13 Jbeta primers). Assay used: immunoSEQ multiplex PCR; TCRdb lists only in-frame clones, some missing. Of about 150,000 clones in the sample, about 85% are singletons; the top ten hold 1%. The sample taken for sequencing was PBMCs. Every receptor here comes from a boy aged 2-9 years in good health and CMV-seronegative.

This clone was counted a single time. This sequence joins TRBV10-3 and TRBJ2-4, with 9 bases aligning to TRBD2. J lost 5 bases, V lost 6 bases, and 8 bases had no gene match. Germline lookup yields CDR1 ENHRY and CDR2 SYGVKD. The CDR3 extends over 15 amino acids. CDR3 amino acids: CAISTLAGEENIQYF. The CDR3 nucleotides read TGTGCCATCAGCACATTAGCGGGGGAAGAAAACATTCAGTACTTC.

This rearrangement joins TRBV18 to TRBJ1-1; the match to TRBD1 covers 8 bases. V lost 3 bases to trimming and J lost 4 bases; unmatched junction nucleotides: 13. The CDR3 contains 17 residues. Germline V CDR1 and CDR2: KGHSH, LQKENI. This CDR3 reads CASSPGTISDRGTEAFF. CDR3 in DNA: TGTGCCAGCTCACCTGGGACTATATCCGACAGGGGCACTGAAGCTTTCTTT.

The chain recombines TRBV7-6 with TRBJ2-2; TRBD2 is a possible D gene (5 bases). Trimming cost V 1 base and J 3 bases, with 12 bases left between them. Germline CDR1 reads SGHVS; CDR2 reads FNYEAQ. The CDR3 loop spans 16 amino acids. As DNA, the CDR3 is TGTGCCAGCAGCTTAGTTGCAGCGGAGGACACCGGGGAGCTGTTTTTT. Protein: CASSLVAAEDTGELFF.

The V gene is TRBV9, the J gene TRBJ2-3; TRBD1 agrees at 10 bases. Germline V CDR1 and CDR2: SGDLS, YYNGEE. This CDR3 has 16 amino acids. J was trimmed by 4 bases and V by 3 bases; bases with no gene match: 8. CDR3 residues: CASSARTGGRADTQYF. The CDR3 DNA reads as TGTGCCAGCAGCGCCAGGACAGGGGGTAGAGCAGATACGCAGTATTTT.

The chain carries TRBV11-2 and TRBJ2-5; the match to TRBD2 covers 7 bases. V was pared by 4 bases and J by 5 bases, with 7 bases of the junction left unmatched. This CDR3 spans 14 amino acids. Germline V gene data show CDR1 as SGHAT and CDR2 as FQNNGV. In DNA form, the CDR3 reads TGTGCCAGCAGCTACCGGACTAGAAGGGAGACCCAGTACTTC. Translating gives CASSYRTRRETQYF.

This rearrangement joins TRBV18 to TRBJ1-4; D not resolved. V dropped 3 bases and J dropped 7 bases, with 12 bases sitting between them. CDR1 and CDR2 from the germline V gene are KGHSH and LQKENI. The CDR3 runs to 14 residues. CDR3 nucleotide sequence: TGTGCCAGCTCACCGGGGATGGCGGGTGAAAAACTGTTTTTT. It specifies CASSPGMAGEKLFF.

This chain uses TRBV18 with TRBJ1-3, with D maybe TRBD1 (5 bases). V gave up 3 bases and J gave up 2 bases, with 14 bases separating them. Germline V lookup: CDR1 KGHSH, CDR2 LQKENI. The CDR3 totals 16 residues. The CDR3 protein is CASSPTSDITGNTIYF. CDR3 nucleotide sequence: TGTGCCAGCTCACCTACCTCGGACATCACTGGAAACACCATATATTTT.

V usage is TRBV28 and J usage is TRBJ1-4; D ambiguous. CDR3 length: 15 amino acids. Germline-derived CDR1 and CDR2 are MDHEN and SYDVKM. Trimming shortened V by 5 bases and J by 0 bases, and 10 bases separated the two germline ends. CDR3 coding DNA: TGTGCCAGCAGTGGCCGCGCGGCAACTAATGAAAAACTGTTTTTT. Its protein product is CASSGRAATNEKLFF.

CDR3 nucleotides: TGTGCCTGGACGGTCCGGGAGGGGGAGCAGTACTTC. Its translation: CAWTVREGEQYF. V usage is TRBV30 and J usage is TRBJ2-7, with 8 bases aligning to TRBD2. This CDR3 comprises 12 residues. The V gene end was trimmed by 4 bases and the J gene end by 7 bases; junction bases not matched to a gene: 6. Germline loops: CDR1 GTSNPN, CDR2 SVGIG (reference sequence).

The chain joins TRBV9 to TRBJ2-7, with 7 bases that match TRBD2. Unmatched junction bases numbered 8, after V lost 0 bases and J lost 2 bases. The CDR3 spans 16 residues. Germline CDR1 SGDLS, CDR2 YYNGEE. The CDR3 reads CASSVGGGRGAYEQYF. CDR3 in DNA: TGTGCCAGCAGCGTAGGCGGAGGTCGGGGGGCCTACGAGCAGTACTTC.

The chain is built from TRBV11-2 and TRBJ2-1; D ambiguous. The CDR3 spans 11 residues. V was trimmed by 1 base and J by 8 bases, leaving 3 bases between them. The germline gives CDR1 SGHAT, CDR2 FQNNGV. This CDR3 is CASSLAYEQFF. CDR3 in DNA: TGTGCCAGCAGCTTAGCGTATGAGCAGTTCTTC.

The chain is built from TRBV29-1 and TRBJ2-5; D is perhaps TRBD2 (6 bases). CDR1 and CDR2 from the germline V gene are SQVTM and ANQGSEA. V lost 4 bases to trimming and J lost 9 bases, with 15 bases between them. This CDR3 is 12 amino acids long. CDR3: CSVGTPPGAQYF. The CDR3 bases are TGCAGCGTTGGGACTCCTCCGGGGGCCCAGTACTTC.

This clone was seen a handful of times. CDR3 protein: CATSTPGLGNNEQFF. In DNA, the CDR3 is TGTGCCACCAGCACTCCGGGACTGGGGAACAATGAGCAGTTCTTC. This chain uses TRBV15 with TRBJ2-1, with D perhaps TRBD2 (6 bases). V lost 4 bases and J lost 5, with 15 bases in between. The CDR3 length is 15 residues. CDR1 and CDR2 (germline): LNHNV, YYDKDF (reference sequence).

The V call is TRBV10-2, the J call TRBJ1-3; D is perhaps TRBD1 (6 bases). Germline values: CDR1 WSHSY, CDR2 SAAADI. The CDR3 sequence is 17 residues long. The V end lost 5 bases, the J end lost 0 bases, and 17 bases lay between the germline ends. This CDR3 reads CASSSTGLGPSGNTIYF. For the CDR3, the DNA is TGCGCCAGCAGTAGTACAGGGTTAGGGCCCTCTGGAAACACCATATATTTT.

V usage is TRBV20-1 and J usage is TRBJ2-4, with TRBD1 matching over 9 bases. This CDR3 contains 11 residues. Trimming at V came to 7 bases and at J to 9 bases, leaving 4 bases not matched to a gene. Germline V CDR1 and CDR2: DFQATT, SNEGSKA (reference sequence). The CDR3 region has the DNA TGCAGTGGGGGGACAGGGCTCATTCAGTACTTC. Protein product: CSGGTGLIQYF.

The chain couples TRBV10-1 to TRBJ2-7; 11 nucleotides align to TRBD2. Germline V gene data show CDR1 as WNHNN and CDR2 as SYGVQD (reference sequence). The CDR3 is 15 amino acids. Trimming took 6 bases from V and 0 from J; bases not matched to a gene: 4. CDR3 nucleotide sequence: TGCGCCAGCAGCCTTACTAGCGGGGGCTCCTACGAGCAGTACTTC. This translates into CASSLTSGGSYEQYF.

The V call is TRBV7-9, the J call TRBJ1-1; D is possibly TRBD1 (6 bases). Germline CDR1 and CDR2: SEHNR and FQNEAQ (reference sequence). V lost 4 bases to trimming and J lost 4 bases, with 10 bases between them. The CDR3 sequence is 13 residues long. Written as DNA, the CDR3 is TGTGCCAGCAGCTACAGGGAGGGCACTGAAGCTTTCTTT. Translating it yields CASSYREGTEAFF.

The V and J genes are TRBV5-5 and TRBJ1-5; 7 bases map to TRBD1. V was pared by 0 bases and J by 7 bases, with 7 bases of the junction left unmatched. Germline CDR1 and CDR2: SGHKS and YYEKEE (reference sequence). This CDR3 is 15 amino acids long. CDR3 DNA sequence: TGTGCCAGCAGCTTGGAGACAGGGTTTAGACAGCCCCAGCATTTT. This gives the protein CASSLETGFRQPQHF.

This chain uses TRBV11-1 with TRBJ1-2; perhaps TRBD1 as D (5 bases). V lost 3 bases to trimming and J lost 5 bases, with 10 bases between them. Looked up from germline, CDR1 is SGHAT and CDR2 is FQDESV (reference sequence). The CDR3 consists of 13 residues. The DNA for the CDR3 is TGTGCCAGCAGCTTCAGGAGGGGATATGGCTACACCTTC. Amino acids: CASSFRRGYGYTF.

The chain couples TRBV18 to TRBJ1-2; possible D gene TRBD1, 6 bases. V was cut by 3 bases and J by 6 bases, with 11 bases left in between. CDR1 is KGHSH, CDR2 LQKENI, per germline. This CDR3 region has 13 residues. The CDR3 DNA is TGTGCCAGCTCACCGAGACAGGCCGATGGCTACACCTTC. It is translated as CASSPRQADGYTF.

The CDR3 nucleotides are TGTGCCAGCAGCTTGGGACTAGCGGGGGGGACAGCGGCCCAGTACTTC. Translating gives CASSLGLAGGTAAQYF. The chain uses TRBV9 and TRBJ2-5; 16 positions match TRBD2. Trimming took 4 bases from V and 9 from J; bases not matched to a gene: 9. The length of the CDR3 is 16 residues. The germline gives CDR1 SGDLS, CDR2 YYNGEE.